This TCR beta chain is drawn from a study of T cell repertoires in cytomegalovirus infection. Study information: Recently identified HLA-C-restricted CMV epitopes were among the peptides used. Study results and limitations: Predominance within the ex vivo response was attributable to HLA-C-restricted CMV-specific TCR beta clonotypes.

The CDR3 runs 14 residues. With 2 bases removed from V and 3 bases from J, the gap between germline ends came to 12 bases. Germline V lookup: CDR1 SGHDT, CDR2 YYEEEE. MiXCR, applied by TCRdb to the reads, yields one record per CDR3 protein. The table includes fewer than 1,000,000 distinct CDR3 sequences, 31% detected once. This clonotype was recorded a few times. Antigen unknown. This TCR came from a human donor in good health (CMV status not recorded). Some clones in this sample may be carry-over from other donors' samples. The chain uses TRBV5-6 and TRBJ2-7; D tentatively fits TRBD1 or TRBD2 (5 bases each). The sample consisted of cultured CD8+ T cells from PBMCs, taken from culture after CMV antigen stimulation. The CDR3 loop reads CASSLAGSFYEQYF. DNA of the CDR3: TGTGCCAGCAGCTTAGCAGGGAGTTTCTACGAGCAGTACTTC.